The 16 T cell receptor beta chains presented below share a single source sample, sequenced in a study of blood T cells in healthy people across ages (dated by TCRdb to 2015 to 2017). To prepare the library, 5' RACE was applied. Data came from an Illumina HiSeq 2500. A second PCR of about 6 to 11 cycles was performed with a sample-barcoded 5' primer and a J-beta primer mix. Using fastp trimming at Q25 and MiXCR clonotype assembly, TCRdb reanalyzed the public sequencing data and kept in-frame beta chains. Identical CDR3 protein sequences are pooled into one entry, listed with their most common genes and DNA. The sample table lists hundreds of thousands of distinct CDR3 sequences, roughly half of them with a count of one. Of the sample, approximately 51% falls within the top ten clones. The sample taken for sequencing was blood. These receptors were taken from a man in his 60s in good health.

The CDR3 nucleotides are TGTGCCAGCAGCCAAGTCCCCTCCGGGGGAGGGTACGAGCAGTACTTC. Residues: CASSQVPSGGGYEQYF. V and J are TRBV4-2 and TRBJ2-7, with TRBD2 identical over 7 bases. The germline V gene encodes CDR1 LGHNA and CDR2 YNFKEQ. Unmatched junction bases numbered 10, after V lost 1 base and J lost 4 bases. This CDR3 region has 16 residues.

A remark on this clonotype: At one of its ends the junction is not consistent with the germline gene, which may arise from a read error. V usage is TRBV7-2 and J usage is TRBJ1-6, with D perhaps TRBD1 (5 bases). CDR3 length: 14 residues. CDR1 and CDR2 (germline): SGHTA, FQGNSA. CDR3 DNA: TGTGCCAGCAAACCGGGACGGAATAATTCACCCCCCCACTTT. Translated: CASKPGRNNSPPHF. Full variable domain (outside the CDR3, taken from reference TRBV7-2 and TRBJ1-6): GAGVSQSPSNKVTEKGKDVELRCDPISGHTALYWYRQSLGQGLEFLIYFQGNSAPDKSGLPSDRFSAERTGGSVSTLTIQRTQQEDSAVYLCASKPGRNNSPPHFGNGTRLTVT.

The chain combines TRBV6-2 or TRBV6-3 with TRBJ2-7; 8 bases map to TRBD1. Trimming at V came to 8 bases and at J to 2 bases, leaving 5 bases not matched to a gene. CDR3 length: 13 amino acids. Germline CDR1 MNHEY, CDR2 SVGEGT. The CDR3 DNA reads TGTGCCAGCGGTGACAGGGGCCCCTACGAGCAGTACTTC. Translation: CASGDRGPYEQYF.

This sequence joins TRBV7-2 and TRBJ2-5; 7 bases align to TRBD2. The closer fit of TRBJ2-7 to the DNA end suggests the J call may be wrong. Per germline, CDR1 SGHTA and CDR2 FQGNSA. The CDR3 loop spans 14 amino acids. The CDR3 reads CASSSVGGAYEQYF. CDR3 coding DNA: TGTGCCAGCAGCTCGGTGGGGGGGGCCTACGAGCAGTACTTC.

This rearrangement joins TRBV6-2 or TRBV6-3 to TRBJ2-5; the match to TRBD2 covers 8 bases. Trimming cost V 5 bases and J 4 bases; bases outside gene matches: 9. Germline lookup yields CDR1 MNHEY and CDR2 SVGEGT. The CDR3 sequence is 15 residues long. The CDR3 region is CASSRDWAGGETQYF. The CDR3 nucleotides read TGTGCCAGCAGTCGCGACTGGGCGGGAGGAGAGACCCAGTACTTC.

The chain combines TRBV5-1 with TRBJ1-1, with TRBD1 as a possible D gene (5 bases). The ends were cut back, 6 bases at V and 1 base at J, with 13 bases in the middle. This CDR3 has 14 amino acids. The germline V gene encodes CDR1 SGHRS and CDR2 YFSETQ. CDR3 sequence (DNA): TGCGCCAGCATGTACGGGACGGGGAACACTGAAGCTTTCTTT. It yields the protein CASMYGTGNTEAFF.

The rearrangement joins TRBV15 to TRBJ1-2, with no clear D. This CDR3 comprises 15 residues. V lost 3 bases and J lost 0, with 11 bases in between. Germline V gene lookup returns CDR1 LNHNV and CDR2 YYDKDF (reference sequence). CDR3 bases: TGTGCCACCAGCAGCGACGGGGATCCTAACTATGGCTACACCTTC. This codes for CATSSDGDPNYGYTF.

CDR3 DNA: TGCGCCAGCAGCTCGACAGGCGACTACGAGCAGTACTTC. Translating gives CASSSTGDYEQYF. The chain has TRBV5-1 and TRBJ2-7, with a weak D call TRBD1 (6 bases). Germline CDR1 and CDR2: SGHRS and YFSETQ. The CDR3 is 13 amino acids. Trimming left V 3 bases short and J 3 bases short, with 10 bases between.

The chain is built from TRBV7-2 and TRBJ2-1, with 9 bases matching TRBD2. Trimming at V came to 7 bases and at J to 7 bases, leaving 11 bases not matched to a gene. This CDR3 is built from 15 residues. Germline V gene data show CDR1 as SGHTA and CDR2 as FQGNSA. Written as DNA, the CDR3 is TGTGCCAGCATCCGAGGGGCGGGGGGGCGAAATGAGCAGTTCTTC. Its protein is CASIRGAGGRNEQFF.

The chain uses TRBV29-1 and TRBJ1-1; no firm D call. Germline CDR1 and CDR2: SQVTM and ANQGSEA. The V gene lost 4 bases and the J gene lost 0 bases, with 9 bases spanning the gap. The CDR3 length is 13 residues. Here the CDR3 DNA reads TGCAGCGTTGCCCCAAATATGAACACTGAAGCTTTCTTT. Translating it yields CSVAPNMNTEAFF. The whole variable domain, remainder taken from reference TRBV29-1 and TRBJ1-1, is SAVISQKPSRDICQRGTSLTIQCQVDSQVTMMFWYRQQPGQSLTLIATANQGSEATYESGFVIDKFPISRPNLTFSTLTVSNMSPEDSSIYLCSVAPNMNTEAFFGQGTRLTVV.

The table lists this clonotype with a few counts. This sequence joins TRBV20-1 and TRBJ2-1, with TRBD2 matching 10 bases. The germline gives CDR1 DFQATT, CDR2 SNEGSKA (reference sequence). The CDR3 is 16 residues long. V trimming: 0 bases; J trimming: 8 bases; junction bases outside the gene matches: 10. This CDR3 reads CSARDLERGGWDEQFF. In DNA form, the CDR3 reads TGCAGTGCTAGAGATCTAGAGCGGGGGGGCTGGGATGAGCAGTTCTTC.

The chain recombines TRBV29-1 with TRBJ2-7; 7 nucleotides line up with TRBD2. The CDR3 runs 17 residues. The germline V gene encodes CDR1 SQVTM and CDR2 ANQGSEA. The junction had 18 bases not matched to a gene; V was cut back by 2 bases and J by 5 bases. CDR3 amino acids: CSVENKGSGLTGDEQYF. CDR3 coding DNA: TGCAGCGTTGAAAATAAGGGCTCGGGACTAACGGGGGACGAGCAGTACTTC.

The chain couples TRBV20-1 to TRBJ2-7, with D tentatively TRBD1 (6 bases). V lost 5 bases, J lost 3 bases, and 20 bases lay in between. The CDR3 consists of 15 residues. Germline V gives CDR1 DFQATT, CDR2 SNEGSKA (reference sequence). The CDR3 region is CSAEEQGTGFYEQYF. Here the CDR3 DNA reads TGCAGTGCTGAAGAACAGGGCACTGGTTTCTACGAGCAGTACTTC.

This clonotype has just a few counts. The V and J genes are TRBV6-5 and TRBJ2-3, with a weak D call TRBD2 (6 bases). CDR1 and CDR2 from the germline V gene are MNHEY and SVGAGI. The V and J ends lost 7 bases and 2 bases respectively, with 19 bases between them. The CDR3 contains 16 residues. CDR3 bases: TGTGCCAGCAAAACCGGGACTTGGGGCACCACAGATACGCAGTATTTT. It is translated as CASKTGTWGTTDTQYF.

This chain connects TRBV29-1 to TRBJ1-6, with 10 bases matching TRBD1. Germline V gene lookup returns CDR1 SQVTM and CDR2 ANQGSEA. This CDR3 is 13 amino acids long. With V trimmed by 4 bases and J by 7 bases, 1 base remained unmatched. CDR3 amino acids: CSVGGQGNSPLHF. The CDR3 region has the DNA TGCAGCGTTGGGGGACAGGGGAATTCACCCCTCCACTTT.

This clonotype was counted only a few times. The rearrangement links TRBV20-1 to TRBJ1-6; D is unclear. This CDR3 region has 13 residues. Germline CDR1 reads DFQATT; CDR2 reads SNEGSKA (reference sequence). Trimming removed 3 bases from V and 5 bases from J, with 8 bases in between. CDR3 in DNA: TGCAGTGCTAGGCCCCCTAATAATTCACCCCTCCACTTT. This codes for CSARPPNNSPLHF.